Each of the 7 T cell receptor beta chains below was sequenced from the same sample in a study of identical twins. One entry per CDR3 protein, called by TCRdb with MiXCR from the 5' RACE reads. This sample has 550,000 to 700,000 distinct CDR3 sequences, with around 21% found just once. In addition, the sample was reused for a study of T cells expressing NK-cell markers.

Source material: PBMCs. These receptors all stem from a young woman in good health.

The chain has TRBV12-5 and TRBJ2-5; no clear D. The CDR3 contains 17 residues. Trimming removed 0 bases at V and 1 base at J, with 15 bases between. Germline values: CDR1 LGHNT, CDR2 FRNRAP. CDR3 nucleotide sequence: TGTGCTAGTGGTTTGGTACCCGACGGCCGTATCCAAGAGACCCAGTACTTC. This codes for CASGLVPDGRIQETQYF.

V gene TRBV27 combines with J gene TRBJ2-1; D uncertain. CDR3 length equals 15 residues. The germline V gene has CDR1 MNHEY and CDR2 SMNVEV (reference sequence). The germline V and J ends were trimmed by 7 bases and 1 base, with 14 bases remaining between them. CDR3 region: CASTVSSASYNEQFF. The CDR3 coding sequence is TGTGCCAGCACTGTCAGCAGCGCATCCTACAATGAGCAGTTCTTC.

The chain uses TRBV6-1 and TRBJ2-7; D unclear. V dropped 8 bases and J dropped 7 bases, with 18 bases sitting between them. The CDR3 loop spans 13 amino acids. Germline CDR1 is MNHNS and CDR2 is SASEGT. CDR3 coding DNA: TGTGCCAGCGCTAGGGAACCCTCGAGGGAGCAGTACTTC. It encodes CASAREPSREQYF.

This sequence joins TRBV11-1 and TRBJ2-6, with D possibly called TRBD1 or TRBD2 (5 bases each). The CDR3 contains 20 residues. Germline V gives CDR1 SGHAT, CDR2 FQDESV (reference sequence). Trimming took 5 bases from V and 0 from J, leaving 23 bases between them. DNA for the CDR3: TGTGCCAGCAGCCTAGGGACCCCCGGTGAGCCTAACTCTGGGGCCAACGTCCTGACTTTC. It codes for CASSLGTPGEPNSGANVLTF.

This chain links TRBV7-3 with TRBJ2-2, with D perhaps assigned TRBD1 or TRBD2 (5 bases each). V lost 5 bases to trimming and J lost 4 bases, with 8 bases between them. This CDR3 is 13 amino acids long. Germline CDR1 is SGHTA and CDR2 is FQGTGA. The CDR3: CASSPGTTGELFF. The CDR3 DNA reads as TGTGCCAGCAGCCCAGGGACCACCGGGGAGCTGTTTTTT.

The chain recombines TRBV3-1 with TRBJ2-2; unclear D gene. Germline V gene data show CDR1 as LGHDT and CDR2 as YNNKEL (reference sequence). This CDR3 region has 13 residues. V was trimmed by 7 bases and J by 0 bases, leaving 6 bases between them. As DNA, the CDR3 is TGTGCCAGCATTAGGTCGAACACCGGGGAGCTGTTTTTT. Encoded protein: CASIRSNTGELFF.

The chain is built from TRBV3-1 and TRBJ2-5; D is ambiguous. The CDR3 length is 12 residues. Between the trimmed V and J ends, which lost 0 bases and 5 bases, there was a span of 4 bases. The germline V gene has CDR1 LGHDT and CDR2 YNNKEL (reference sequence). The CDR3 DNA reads TGTGCCAGCAGCCAAGATGTGGAGACCCAGTACTTC. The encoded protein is CASSQDVETQYF.